This passage covers 10 T cell receptor beta chains from one sample sequenced in a study of cytomegalovirus exposure and HLA in healthy donors. Produced via immunoSEQ multiplex PCR; TCRdb's table is partial and in-frame only. The data show more than 55,000 clones, roughly 90% seen once. Sequenced input: PBMCs. These receptors originate from a young woman in good health and CMV-seronegative.

The J gene is TRBJ1-1, the V gene TRBV6-5; tentatively, D is TRBD1 (5 bases). Deletions cut 5 bases from V and 5 bases from J, with 9 bases between. The CDR3 has 12 residues. Per the germline V gene, CDR1 is MNHEY and CDR2 is SVGAGI. The CDR3: CASSRGSTEAFF. CDR3 nucleotide sequence: TGTGCCAGCAGTCGGGGGAGTACTGAAGCTTTCTTT.

The gene calls are TRBV5-1 and TRBJ1-1; 9 bases align to TRBD1. V trimming: 3 bases; J trimming: 3 bases; junction bases outside the gene matches: 0. The CDR3 is 13 residues long. CDR1 and CDR2 from the germline V gene are SGHRS and YFSETQ. The CDR3 coding sequence is TGCGCCAGCAGCTGGACAGGGGACACTGAAGCTTTCTTT. It yields the protein CASSWTGDTEAFF.

The chain links TRBV19 to TRBJ2-3, with D uncertain. Between the trimmed V and J ends, which lost 0 bases and 3 bases, there was a span of 13 bases. Germline V gene data show CDR1 as LNHDA and CDR2 as SQIVND (reference sequence). CDR3 length: 16 amino acids. This CDR3 is CASSIERRGLTDTQYF. In DNA, the CDR3 is TGTGCCAGTAGTATAGAAAGACGCGGCTTAACAGATACGCAGTATTTT.

This chain joins TRBV5-4 and TRBJ2-3; unclear D gene. CDR3 size: 15 residues. V gave up 0 bases and J gave up 0 bases, with 8 bases separating them. Germline CDR1 is SGHNT and CDR2 is YYREEE (reference sequence). DNA of the CDR3: TGTGCCAGCAGCTTGGACTCTAGGAGCACAGATACGCAGTATTTT. It is translated as CASSLDSRSTDTQYF.

This rearrangement joins TRBV7-9 to TRBJ2-7; 8 bases map to TRBD2. The germline CDR1 and CDR2 sequences are SEHNR and FQNEAQ (reference sequence). J lost 6 bases, V lost 5 bases, and 12 bases had no gene match. CDR3 length: 15 amino acids. CDR3 protein: CASSLGTSHLTEQYF. The CDR3, as DNA: TGTGCCAGCAGCCTGGGGACTAGTCATTTAACCGAGCAGTACTTC. Supplemented by reference TRBV7-9 and TRBJ2-7, the full variable domain reads DTGVSQNPRHKITKRGQNVTFRCDPISEHNRLYWYRQTLGQGPEFLTYFQNEAQLEKSRLLSDRFSAERPKGSFSTLEIQRTEQGDSAMYLCASSLGTSHLTEQYFGPGTRLTVT.

J is TRBJ1-1 and V is TRBV19; D is ambiguous. This CDR3 spans 11 amino acids. The V and J ends lost 3 bases and 5 bases respectively, with 4 bases between them. Germline loops: CDR1 LNHDA, CDR2 SQIVND (reference sequence). The CDR3 is CASSMRTEAFF. The CDR3 DNA reads as TGTGCCAGTAGTATGAGGACTGAAGCTTTCTTT.

The chain combines TRBV7-9 with TRBJ2-5; 9 bases agree with TRBD1. Germline CDR1 SEHNR, CDR2 FQNEAQ (reference sequence). Trimming at V came to 4 bases and at J to 5 bases, leaving 5 bases not matched to a gene. The CDR3 is made up of 14 amino acids. CDR3 bases: TGTGCCAGCAGCTCCGGGACAGGGACGGAGACCCAGTACTTC. Residues: CASSSGTGTETQYF.

This chain connects TRBV5-4 to TRBJ2-1; 8 positions match TRBD1. V gave up 2 bases and J gave up 7 bases; unmatched junction bases: 8. The CDR3 is 15 residues long. Germline V gene data show CDR1 as SGHNT and CDR2 as YYREEE (reference sequence). CDR3 residues: CASSFPGGSRNEQFF. CDR3 in DNA: TGTGCCAGCAGCTTTCCAGGGGGCTCTCGGAATGAGCAGTTCTTC.

This clone was counted a few times. The chain couples TRBV19 to TRBJ1-6; a possible D gene is TRBD1 (5 bases). The germline V gene has CDR1 LNHDA and CDR2 SQIVND (reference sequence). Between the trimmed V and J ends, which lost 7 bases and 6 bases, there was a span of 13 bases. The CDR3 is 14 amino acids. The CDR3: CASKWGGGNSPLHF. For the CDR3, the DNA is TGTGCCAGTAAGTGGGGGGGAGGTAATTCACCCCTCCACTTT.

The chain is built from TRBV19 and TRBJ2-3; 10 bases are a match to TRBD2. The CDR3 is 18 amino acids. V gave up 5 bases and J gave up 1 base; unmatched junction bases: 12. CDR1 and CDR2 from the germline V gene are LNHDA and SQIVND (reference sequence). CDR3 in DNA: TGTGCCAGTAGTCTACATCGGACTAGCGGAGGGGGCACAGATACGCAGTATTTT. This codes for CASSLHRTSGGGTDTQYF.